Here is one T cell receptor beta chain with its context. The sample is drawn from a study of shared clonotypes between healthy human individuals. Naivety among CD8 cells was defined by CD45RO negativity and positive CCR7 selection, thereby excluding terminally differentiated effector memory CD45RA+ cells. From germline, CDR1 is SEHNR and CDR2 FQNEAQ (reference sequence). CDR3 length: 19 amino acids. V lost 5 bases and J lost 0; bases outside the gene matches: 17. Each replicate PCR on the sorted subsets used about 0.2 ug DNA (roughly 27,000 T cell genomes). Clones were sequenced by immunoSEQ multiplex PCR, and TCRdb holds only the in-frame ones, with some missing. This table holds 450,000 to 700,000 clones, less than 97% found once.

This sequence joins TRBV7-9 and TRBJ2-7; 9 positions match TRBD2. This TCR was recovered from a woman aged 25 to 39 in good health. The sequenced material came from naive CD8+ T cells sorted from blood. CDR3 nucleotides: TGTGCCAGCAGCCACCCAGGGGGGAGCGGGAGGTTCATCTCCTACGAGCAGTACTTC. As protein: CASSHPGGSGRFISYEQYF.